Each of the 4 T cell receptor beta chains below was sequenced from the same sample in a study of blood T cell repertoires in COVID-19. Repertoires were generated with immunoSEQ multiplex PCR, while TCRdb's copy carries only in-frame clones and drops some. This table holds tens of thousands of clones, about 82% found once. Material: peripheral blood. Source of these receptors: a man in his sixties or seventies with acute or convalescent COVID-19.

This sequence joins TRBV15 and TRBJ2-7; the match to TRBD1 covers 7 bases. The CDR3 is made up of 12 amino acids. V was pared by 5 bases and J by 3 bases, with 1 base of the junction left unmatched. Germline V gene lookup returns CDR1 LNHNV and CDR2 YYDKDF (reference sequence). CDR3 bases: TGTGCCACCAGCCGACAGGGCTACGAGCAGTACTTC. Protein product: CATSRQGYEQYF.

V usage is TRBV5-6 and J usage is TRBJ1-2; no reliable D call. Trimming cost V 1 base and J 4 bases, with 14 bases left between them. CDR1 is SGHDT, CDR2 YYEEEE, per germline. This CDR3 is built from 15 residues. DNA for the CDR3: TGTGCCAGCAGCTTGAGCCCACCGGGAGTCTATGGCTACACCTTC. Its protein is CASSLSPPGVYGYTF.

V and J are TRBV19 and TRBJ2-2; D unresolved. CDR1 is LNHDA and CDR2 is SQIVND in the germline V gene (reference sequence). The V and J ends lost 1 base and 0 bases respectively, with 6 bases between them. The CDR3 consists of 15 residues. The CDR3 protein is CASSIVLSNTGELFF. In nucleotides, the CDR3 is TGTGCCAGTAGTATAGTACTGTCGAACACCGGGGAGCTGTTTTTT. The whole variable domain, remainder taken from reference TRBV19 and TRBJ2-2, is DGGITQSPKYLFRKEGQNVTLSCEQNLNHDAMYWYRQDPGQGLRLIYYSQIVNDFQKGDIAEGYSVSREKKESFPLTVTSAQKNPTAFYLCASSIVLSNTGELFFGEGSRLTVL.

The gene calls are TRBV3-1 (or the pseudogene TRBV3-2) and TRBJ2-7; D is perhaps TRBD1 (6 bases). The CDR3 runs 12 residues. Trimming left V 2 bases short and J 6 bases short, with 8 bases between. Germline V CDR1 and CDR2: LGHDT, YNNKEL (reference sequence). CDR3 sequence (DNA): TGTGCCAGCAGCCAACGACAGGCCGAGCAGTACTTC. Translated, it gives CASSQRQAEQYF.